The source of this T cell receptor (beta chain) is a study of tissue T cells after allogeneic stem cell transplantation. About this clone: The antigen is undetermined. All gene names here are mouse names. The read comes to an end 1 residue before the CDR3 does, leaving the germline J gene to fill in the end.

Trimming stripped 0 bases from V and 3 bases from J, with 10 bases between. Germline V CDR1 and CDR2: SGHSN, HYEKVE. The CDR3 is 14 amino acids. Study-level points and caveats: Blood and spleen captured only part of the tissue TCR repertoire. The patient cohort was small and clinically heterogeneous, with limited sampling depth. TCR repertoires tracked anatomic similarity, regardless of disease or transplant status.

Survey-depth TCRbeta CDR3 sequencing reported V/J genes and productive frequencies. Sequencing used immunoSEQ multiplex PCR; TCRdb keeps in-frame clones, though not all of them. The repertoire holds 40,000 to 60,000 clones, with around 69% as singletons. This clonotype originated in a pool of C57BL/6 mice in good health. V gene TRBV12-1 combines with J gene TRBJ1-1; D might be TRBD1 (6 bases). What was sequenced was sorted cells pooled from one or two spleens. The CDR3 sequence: CASSLAGEDTEVFF. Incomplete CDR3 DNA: TGTGCCAGCTCTCTCGCAGGGGAAGACACAGAAGTCTTC.